The clone carrying this T cell receptor (beta chain) was seen only once. Trimming at V came to 6 bases and at J to 1 base, leaving 6 bases not matched to a gene. Germline V CDR1 and CDR2: SEHNR, FQNEAQ (reference sequence). This CDR3 region has 15 residues. These data are taken from a study of T cell changes during pregnancy in multiple sclerosis. Using immunoSEQ multiplex PCR, the repertoire was profiled, and TCRdb retains in-frame clones only, with some absent. Here the sample spans roughly 55,000 clones, 92% being singletons. This TCR was recovered from a female donor in good health, enrolled as a control in a pregnancy study. The sample here was CD4+ T cells from peripheral blood mononuclear cells, taken after pregnancy. The chain carries TRBV7-9 and TRBJ2-1; 7 positions agree with TRBD2. The CDR3 loop is CASSFSGVSYNEQFF. The DNA for the CDR3 is TGTGCCAGCAGTTTCAGCGGGGTGTCCTACAATGAGCAGTTCTTC. Supplemented by reference TRBV7-9 and TRBJ2-1, the full variable domain reads DTGVSQNPRHKITKRGQNVTFRCDPISEHNRLYWYRQTLGQGPEFLTYFQNEAQLEKSRLLSDRFSAERPKGSFSTLEIQRTEQGDSAMYLCASSFSGVSYNEQFFGPGTRLTVL.